The 7 T cell receptor beta chains in this list originate from one sample, sequenced in a study of response to subunit inactivated influenza vaccine. A single record per CDR3 protein comes from TCRdb applying MiXCR to the RT-PCR reads. The sample consists of some 150,000 distinct CDR3 sequences, approximately 12% of them appearing once. The same data also went into a second study, on T cells expressing NK-cell markers. That publication notes: A 5'RACE template switching approach incorporating UMIs was used to make TCR beta cDNA.

Sequencing used CD8+ T cells sorted from PBMCs, obtained roughly 12 days after vaccination. Receptors originate from a middle-aged man who received an inactivated influenza vaccine.

This clonotype has a handful of counts. The chain joins TRBV24-1 to TRBJ2-2; weak D call: TRBD1 (6 bases). The V gene's germline CDR1 is KGHDR and CDR2 SFDVKD. The CDR3 totals 18 residues. The germline V and J ends were trimmed by 4 bases and 7 bases, with 24 bases remaining between them. CDR3 region: CATSEAPELGQHSGELFF. The CDR3 nucleotides are TGTGCCACCAGTGAGGCTCCAGAACTCGGACAGCATAGCGGGGAGCTGTTTTTT.

This clonotype was recorded a few times. The chain employs TRBV7-9 and TRBJ2-5; 9 bases map to TRBD1. Germline CDR1 reads SEHNR; CDR2 reads FQNEAQ (reference sequence). The length of the CDR3 is 14 residues. Unmatched junction bases numbered 2, after V lost 2 bases and J lost 4 bases. The CDR3 DNA sequence: TGTGCCAGCAGCTTAAAACAGGGGGCAGAGACCCAGTACTTC. It yields the protein CASSLKQGAETQYF.

In this sample, this clonotype turned up a few times. The rearrangement uses TRBV4-1 and TRBJ1-1; no reliable D call. V dropped 6 bases and J dropped 3 bases, with 14 bases sitting between them. CDR1 is MGHRA, CDR2 YSYEKL, per germline. The length of the CDR3 is 14 residues. DNA of the CDR3: TGCGCCAGCAGTCTATACGGTGAGGACACTGAAGCTTTCTTT. Its translation is CASSLYGEDTEAFF.

The chain joins TRBV12-3 or TRBV12-4 to TRBJ2-7, with D unresolved. The CDR3 has 13 amino acids. Trimming took off 1 base at V and 3 bases at J, with 7 bases between the two ends. CDR3 coding DNA: TGTGCCAGCAGTTTAGGGTACATCTACGAGCAGTACTTC. Translated, it gives CASSLGYIYEQYF.

This clonotype has only a few counts. The chain has TRBV7-2 and TRBJ2-6; D is unclear. Germline CDR1 SGHTA, CDR2 FQGNSA. This CDR3 spans 15 amino acids. V dropped 1 base and J dropped 0 bases, with 4 bases sitting between them. The CDR3 bases are TGTGCCAGCAGCTTAGTATTCTCTGGGGCCAACGTCCTGACTTTC. It is translated as CASSLVFSGANVLTF.

This clonotype has ten or more counts. The chain uses TRBV29-1 and TRBJ2-5; D is perhaps TRBD2 (5 bases). V was pared by 3 bases and J by 2 bases, with 16 bases between. Germline CDR1 reads SQVTM; CDR2 reads ANQGSEA. CDR3 size: 15 residues. DNA of the CDR3: TGCAGCGTTGAGATTAGCGTTGGACGGCAAGAGACCCAGTACTTC. Translated, it gives CSVEISVGRQETQYF.

This clonotype was seen many times. The chain is built from TRBV7-6 and TRBJ2-1; D might be TRBD2 (5 bases). Germline CDR1 reads SGHVS; CDR2 reads FNYEAQ. The V gene lost 1 base and the J gene lost 6 bases, with 7 bases spanning the gap. The CDR3 runs 13 residues. This CDR3 reads CASSLGGSNEQFF. In nucleotides, the CDR3 is TGTGCCAGCAGCTTAGGAGGGAGCAATGAGCAGTTCTTC.